This T cell receptor beta chain is drawn from a study of cytomegalovirus exposure and HLA in healthy donors. Findings of the study overall: Later examination showed HLA-associated TCR beta chains had greater clonal expansion than equally common others.

Trimming shortened V by 0 bases and J by 3 bases, and 9 bases separated the two germline ends. This CDR3 contains 14 residues. Germline V gene data show CDR1 as SGHNT and CDR2 as YYREEE (reference sequence). Regarding this clone: Antigen unknown.

The PCR made use of 60 Vbeta and 13 Jbeta primers. Sequencing was performed with immunoSEQ multiplex PCR; in TCRdb, only in-frame clones are kept and a portion is missing. The table has 150,000 to 200,000 clones, approximately 70% seen once. The receptor's source is a woman aged 40 to 50 in good health and CMV-seropositive. The sequencing sample was made of PBMCs. J is TRBJ2-5 and V is TRBV5-4, with a tentative D call TRBD1 (5 bases). In nucleotides, the CDR3 is TGTGCCAGCAGCTTGGTCGGCAGGGAAGAGACCCAGTACTTC. It specifies CASSLVGREETQYF.